This T cell receptor beta chain is drawn from a study of blood T cells in healthy people across ages. Primed by a sample-barcoded 5' primer and a J-beta primer mix, a second PCR proceeded for about 7 to 11 cycles. TCRdb reprocessed the 5' RACE reads via MiXCR and lists one record per CDR3 protein. Among 600,000 or so distinct CDR3 sequences listed, approximately 30% were seen once. This clonotype has at least ten counts. The germline V and J ends were trimmed by 2 bases and 2 bases, with 7 bases remaining between them. CDR1 MNHNS and CDR2 SASEGT come from the germline V gene. The CDR3 is made up of 14 amino acids.

The gene calls are TRBV6-1 and TRBJ1-3; perhaps TRBD1 as D (5 bases). Sequenced sample: blood. The TCR was taken from a woman over 75 in good health. CDR3 sequence: CASSERGAGNTIYF. The CDR3 DNA sequence: TGTGCCAGCAGTGAAAGGGGCGCTGGAAACACCATATATTTT.